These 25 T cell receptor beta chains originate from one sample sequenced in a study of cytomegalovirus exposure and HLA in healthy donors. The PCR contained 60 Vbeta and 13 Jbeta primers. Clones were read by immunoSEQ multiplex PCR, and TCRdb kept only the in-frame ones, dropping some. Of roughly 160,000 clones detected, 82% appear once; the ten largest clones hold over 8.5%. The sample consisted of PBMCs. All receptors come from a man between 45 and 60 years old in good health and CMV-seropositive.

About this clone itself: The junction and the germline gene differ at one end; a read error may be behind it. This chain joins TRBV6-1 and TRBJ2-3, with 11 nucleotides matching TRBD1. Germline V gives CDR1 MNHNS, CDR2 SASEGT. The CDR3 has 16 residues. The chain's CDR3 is CACSDRGQGALDTQYF. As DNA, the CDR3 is TGTGCCTGCAGTGATCGCGGACAGGGGGCGTTGGATACGCAGTATTTT.

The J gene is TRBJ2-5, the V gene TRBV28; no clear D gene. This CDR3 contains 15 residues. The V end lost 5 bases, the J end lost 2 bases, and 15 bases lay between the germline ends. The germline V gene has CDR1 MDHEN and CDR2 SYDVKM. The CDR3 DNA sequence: TGTGCCAGCAGTCTAACCGGGTCGAGGCAAGAGACCCAGTACTTC. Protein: CASSLTGSRQETQYF.

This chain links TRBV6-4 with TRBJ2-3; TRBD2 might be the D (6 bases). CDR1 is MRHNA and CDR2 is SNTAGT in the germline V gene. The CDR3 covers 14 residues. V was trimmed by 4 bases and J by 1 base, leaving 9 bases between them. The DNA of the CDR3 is TGTGCCAGCAGTGGGGGACTGGGCACAGATACGCAGTATTTT. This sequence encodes CASSGGLGTDTQYF.

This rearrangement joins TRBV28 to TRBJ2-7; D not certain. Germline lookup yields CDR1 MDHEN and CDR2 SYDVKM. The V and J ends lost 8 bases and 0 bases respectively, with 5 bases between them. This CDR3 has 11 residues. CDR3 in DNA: TGTGCCAGCCGACACTCCTACGAGCAGTACTTC. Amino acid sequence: CASRHSYEQYF.

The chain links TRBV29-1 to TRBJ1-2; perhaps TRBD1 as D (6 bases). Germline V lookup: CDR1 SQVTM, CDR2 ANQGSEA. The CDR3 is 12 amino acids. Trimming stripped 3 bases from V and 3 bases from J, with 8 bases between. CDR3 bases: TGCAGCGTTGAGGACAGTTACTATGGCTACACCTTC. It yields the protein CSVEDSYYGYTF.

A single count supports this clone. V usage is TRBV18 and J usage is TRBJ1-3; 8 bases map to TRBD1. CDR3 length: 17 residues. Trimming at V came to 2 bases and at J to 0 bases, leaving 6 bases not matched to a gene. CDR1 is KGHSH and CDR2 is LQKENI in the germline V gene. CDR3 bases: TGTGCCAGCTCACCATCCGGGACAGGTCGCTCTGGAAACACCATATATTTT. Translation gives CASSPSGTGRSGNTIYF. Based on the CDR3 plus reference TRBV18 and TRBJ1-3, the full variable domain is NAGVMQNPRHLVRRRGQEARLRCSPMKGHSHVYWYRQLPEEGLKFMVYLQKENIIDESGMPKERFSAEFPKEGPSILRIQQVVRGDSAAYFCASSPSGTGRSGNTIYFGEGSWLTVV.

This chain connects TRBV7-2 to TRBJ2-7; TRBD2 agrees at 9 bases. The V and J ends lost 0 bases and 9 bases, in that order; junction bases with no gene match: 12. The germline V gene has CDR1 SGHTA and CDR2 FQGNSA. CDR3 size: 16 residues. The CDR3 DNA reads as TGTGCCAGCAGCTTAGCACCTAGCGGGGCCCTCGGAGGGCAGTACTTC. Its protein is CASSLAPSGALGGQYF.

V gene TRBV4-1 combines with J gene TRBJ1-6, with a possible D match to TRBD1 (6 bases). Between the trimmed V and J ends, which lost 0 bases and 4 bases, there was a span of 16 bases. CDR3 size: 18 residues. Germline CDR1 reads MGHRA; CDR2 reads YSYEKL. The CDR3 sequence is CASSQDRSGAGYNSPLHF. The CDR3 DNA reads TGCGCCAGCAGCCAAGATAGGTCAGGGGCAGGATATAATTCACCCCTCCACTTT.

CDR3 coding DNA: TGTGCCTGGAGGGACTTGGACAGGGGACCGACGGGGACCCAGTACTTC. Translation gives CAWRDLDRGPTGTQYF. The chain couples TRBV30 to TRBJ2-5; TRBD1 aligns across 9 bases. In germline, CDR1 is GTSNPN, CDR2 SVGIG (reference sequence). The CDR3 length is 16 residues. The junction had 15 bases not matched to a gene; V was cut back by 3 bases and J by 7 bases.

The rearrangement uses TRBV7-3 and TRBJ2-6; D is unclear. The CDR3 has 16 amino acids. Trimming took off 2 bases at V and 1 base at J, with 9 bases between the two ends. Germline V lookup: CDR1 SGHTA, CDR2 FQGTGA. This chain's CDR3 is CASSLRALSGANVLTF. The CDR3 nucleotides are TGTGCCAGCAGCTTACGTGCCCTATCTGGGGCCAACGTCCTGACTTTC.

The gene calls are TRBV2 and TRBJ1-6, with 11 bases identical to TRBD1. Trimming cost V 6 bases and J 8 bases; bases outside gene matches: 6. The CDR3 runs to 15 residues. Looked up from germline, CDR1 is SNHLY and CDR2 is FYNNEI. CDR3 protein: CASRERTGGDSPLHF. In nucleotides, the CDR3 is TGTGCCAGCAGGGAACGGACAGGGGGCGATTCACCCCTCCACTTT. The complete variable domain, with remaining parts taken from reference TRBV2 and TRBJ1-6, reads EPEVTQTPSHQVTQMGQEVILRCVPISNHLYFYWYRQILGQKVEFLVSFYNNEISEKSEIFDDQFSVERPDGSNFTLKIRSTKLEDSAMYFCASRERTGGDSPLHFGNGTRLTVT.

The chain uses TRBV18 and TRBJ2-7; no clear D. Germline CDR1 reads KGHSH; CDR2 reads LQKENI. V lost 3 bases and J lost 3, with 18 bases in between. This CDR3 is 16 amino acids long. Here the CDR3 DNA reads TGTGCCAGCTCACCCCGTGACACGACCTCCAACTACGAGCAGTACTTC. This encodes CASSPRDTTSNYEQYF.

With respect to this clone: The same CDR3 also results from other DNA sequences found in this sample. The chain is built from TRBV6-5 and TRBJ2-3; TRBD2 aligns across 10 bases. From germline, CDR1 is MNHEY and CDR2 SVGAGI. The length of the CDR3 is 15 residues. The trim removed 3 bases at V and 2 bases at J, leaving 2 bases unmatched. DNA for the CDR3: TGTGCCAGCAGTTATAGCGGGGGGTCCACAGATACGCAGTATTTT. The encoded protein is CASSYSGGSTDTQYF.

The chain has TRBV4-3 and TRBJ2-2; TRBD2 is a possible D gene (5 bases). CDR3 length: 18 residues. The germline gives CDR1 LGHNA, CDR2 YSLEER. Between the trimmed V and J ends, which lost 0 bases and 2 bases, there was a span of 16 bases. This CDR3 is CASSQDIERLPNTGELFF. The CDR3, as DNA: TGCGCCAGCAGCCAAGATATAGAGCGACTACCCAACACCGGGGAGCTGTTTTTT.

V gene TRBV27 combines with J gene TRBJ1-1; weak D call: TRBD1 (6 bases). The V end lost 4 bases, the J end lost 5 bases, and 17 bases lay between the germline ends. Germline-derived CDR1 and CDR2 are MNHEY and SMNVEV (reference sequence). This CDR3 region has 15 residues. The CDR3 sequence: CASSWSTGSGTEAFF. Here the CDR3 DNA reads TGTGCCAGCAGTTGGAGTACAGGGTCGGGGACTGAAGCTTTCTTT.

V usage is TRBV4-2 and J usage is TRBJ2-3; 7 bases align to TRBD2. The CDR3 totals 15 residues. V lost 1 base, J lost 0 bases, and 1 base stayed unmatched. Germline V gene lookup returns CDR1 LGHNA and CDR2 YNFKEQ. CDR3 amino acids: CASSQGGGSTDTQYF. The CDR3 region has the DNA TGTGCCAGCAGCCAAGGGGGGGGAAGCACAGATACGCAGTATTTT.

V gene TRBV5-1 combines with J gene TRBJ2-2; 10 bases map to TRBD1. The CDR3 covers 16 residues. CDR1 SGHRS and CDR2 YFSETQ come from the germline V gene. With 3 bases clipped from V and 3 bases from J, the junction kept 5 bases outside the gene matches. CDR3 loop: CASSSTGGVDTGELFF. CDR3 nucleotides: TGCGCCAGCAGCTCGACAGGGGGCGTCGACACCGGGGAGCTGTTTTTT. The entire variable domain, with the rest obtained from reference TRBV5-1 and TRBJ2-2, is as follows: KAGVTQTPRYLIKTRGQQVTLSCSPISGHRSVSWYQQTPGQGLQFLFEYFSETQRNKGNFPGRFSGRQFSNSRSEMNVSTLELGDSALYLCASSSTGGVDTGELFFGEGSRLTVL.

CDR3 residues: CASSTTGRNEQFF. In DNA form, the CDR3 reads TGTGCCAGCAGTACGACAGGGCGCAATGAGCAGTTCTTC. The chain is built from TRBV6-5 and TRBJ2-1, with 7 nucleotides matching TRBD1. V was clipped by 5 bases and J by 6 bases; unmatched bases: 4. Germline loops: CDR1 MNHEY, CDR2 SVGAGI. This CDR3 is built from 13 residues.

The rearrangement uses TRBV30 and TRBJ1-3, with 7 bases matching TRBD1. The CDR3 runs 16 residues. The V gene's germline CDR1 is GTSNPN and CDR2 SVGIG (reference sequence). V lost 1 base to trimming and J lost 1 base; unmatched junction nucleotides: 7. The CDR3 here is CAWSGQGGISGNTIYF. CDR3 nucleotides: TGTGCCTGGAGTGGACAGGGTGGAATATCTGGAAACACCATATATTTT.

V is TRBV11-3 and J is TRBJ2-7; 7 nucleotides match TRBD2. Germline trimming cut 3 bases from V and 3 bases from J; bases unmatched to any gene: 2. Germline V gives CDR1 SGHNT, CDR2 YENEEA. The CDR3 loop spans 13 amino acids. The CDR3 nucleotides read TGTGCCAGCAGCTTCGGCGGGAGCTACGAGCAGTACTTC. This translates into CASSFGGSYEQYF.

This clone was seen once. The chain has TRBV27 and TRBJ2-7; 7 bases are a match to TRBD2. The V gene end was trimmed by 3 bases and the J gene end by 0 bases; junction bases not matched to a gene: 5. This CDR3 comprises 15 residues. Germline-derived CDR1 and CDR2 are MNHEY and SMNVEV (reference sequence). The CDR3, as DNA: TGTGCCAGCAGTTTCGCAGCGGGACTCTCCTACGAGCAGTACTTC. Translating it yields CASSFAAGLSYEQYF.

The CDR3 region is CPQWSGRPSYEQYF. In DNA, the CDR3 is TGTCCCCAGTGGAGCGGGAGGCCCTCCTACGAGCAGTACTTC. The chain combines TRBV6-5 with TRBJ2-7; 9 nucleotides agree with TRBD2. The germline CDR1 and CDR2 sequences are MNHEY and SVGAGI. The CDR3 consists of 14 residues.

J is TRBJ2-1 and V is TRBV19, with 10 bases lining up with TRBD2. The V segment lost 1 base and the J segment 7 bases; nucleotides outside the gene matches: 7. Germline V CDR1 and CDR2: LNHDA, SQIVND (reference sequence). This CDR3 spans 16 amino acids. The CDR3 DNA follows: TGTGCCAGTAGTATAGGGTCTAGCGGGAGATATAATGAGCAGTTCTTC. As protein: CASSIGSSGRYNEQFF.

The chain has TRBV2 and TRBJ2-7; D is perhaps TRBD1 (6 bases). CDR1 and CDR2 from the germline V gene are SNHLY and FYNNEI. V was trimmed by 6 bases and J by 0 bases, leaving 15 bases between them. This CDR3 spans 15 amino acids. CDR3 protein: CASRYRESNSYEQYF. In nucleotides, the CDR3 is TGTGCCAGCAGGTACAGGGAAAGCAACTCCTACGAGCAGTACTTC.

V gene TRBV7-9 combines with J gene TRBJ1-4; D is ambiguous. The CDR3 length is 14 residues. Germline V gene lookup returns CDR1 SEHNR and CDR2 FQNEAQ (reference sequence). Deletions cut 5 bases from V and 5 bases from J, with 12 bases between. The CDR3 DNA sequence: TGTGCCAGCAGCCTTACAGTCTCCAATGAAAAACTGTTTTTT. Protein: CASSLTVSNEKLFF.